This record concerns one TCR beta chain sequence. The record originates from a study of blood T cell repertoires in COVID-19. Across the whole study: Sample material is recorded as cDNA or gDNA derived from T cells, B-cell-depleted T cells, or PBMCs.

The germline V gene encodes CDR1 SGHVS and CDR2 FQNEAQ. CDR3 size: 16 residues. V lost 5 bases to trimming and J lost 4 bases; unmatched junction nucleotides: 10. The protocol was immunoSEQ multiplex PCR, while the TCRdb copy is restricted to in-frame clones and leaves out a portion. The sample consists of a few hundred thousand clones, more than 70% of them appearing once. The sample comprised peripheral blood. This clonotype was obtained from a man between 18 and 29 years old who had recovered from COVID-19. The gene calls are TRBV7-8 and TRBJ1-4; 7 bases match TRBD1. In DNA form, the CDR3 reads TGTGCCAGCAGCCTAAGGGACAGCCCTTTTAATGAAAAACTGTTTTTT. Its translation is CASSLRDSPFNEKLFF.